These 29 T cell receptor beta chains were all obtained from the same sample, sequenced in a study of blood T cells in healthy people across ages. For the second PCR, which ran for about 7 to 11 cycles, a sample-barcoded 5' primer and a J-beta primer mix were used. MiXCR, run by TCRdb on the 5' RACE reads, gives a single entry per CDR3 protein. Found here are 870,000 or so distinct CDR3 sequences, 29% of them singletons; the top ten hold 15% to 20%. The sequenced sample was blood. Every receptor here comes from a woman of 80 years or more in good health.

As to this clonotype: This may stem from a read error, because a much larger clone lies one nucleotide away. The rearrangement joins TRBV20-1 to TRBJ2-7; tentatively, D is TRBD2 (5 bases). The last part of the DNA fits TRBJ2-5 better; the J call may be wrong. The CDR3 is 10 residues long. Germline assignment: CDR1 DFQATT and CDR2 SNEGSKA (reference sequence). In DNA form, the CDR3 reads TGCAGTGCCCACCGGGGGACCCAGTACTTC. It translates to CSAHRGTQYF.

With regard to this clonotype: With a much larger clone just one base away, this may be a read error. The V gene is TRBV2, the J gene TRBJ1-2; weak D call: TRBD1 (5 bases). The CDR3 is 13 residues long. Germline CDR1 is SNHLY and CDR2 is FYNNEI. This CDR3 reads CVSGRVVVDGYTF. The CDR3 coding sequence is TGTGTCAGCGGCAGGGTAGTGGTCGATGGCTACACCTTC.

This clonotype was counted once. The rearrangement uses TRBV6-6 and TRBJ1-5; 10 nucleotides match TRBD1. Trimming removed 5 bases from V and 0 bases from J; junction bases left unmatched: 4. The germline V gene encodes CDR1 MNHNY and CDR2 SVGAGI (reference sequence). There are 16 residues in the CDR3. Here the CDR3 reads CASSRTGGNSNQPQHF. DNA for the CDR3: TGTGCCAGCAGTAGGACAGGGGGTAATAGCAATCAGCCCCAGCATTTT.

As to this clonotype: A much larger clone lies one base from this, so it may be a read error. Since no conserved phenylalanine or tryptophan closes the CDR3, a read error is the likely cause. The chain uses TRBV6-2 or TRBV6-3 and TRBJ1-5; weak D call: TRBD1 (5 bases). The ends were cut back, 0 bases at V and 7 bases at J, with 19 bases in the middle. This CDR3 comprises 17 residues. Germline-derived CDR1 and CDR2 are MNHEY and SVGEGT. The CDR3, as DNA: TGTGCCAGCAGTTACTCGGGAGGGGATTTGGCAAGACAGCCCCAGCATTTG. Its translation: CASSYSGGDLARQPQHL.

The chain has TRBV18 and TRBJ2-1, with a weak D call TRBD1 (5 bases). Germline V gives CDR1 KGHSH, CDR2 LQKENI. Trimming shortened V by 2 bases and J by 12 bases, and 11 bases separated the two germline ends. The CDR3 length is 12 residues. The CDR3 DNA reads as TGTGCCAGCTCACCATCCGAAAGGGGGCAGTTCTTC. Protein product: CASSPSERGQFF.

Ten or more counts support this clonotype. J is TRBJ1-5 and V is TRBV7-9; 7 bases are a match to TRBD1. CDR1 is SEHNR and CDR2 is FQNEAQ in the germline V gene (reference sequence). CDR3 size: 15 residues. J was trimmed by 0 bases and V by 4 bases; bases with no gene match: 3. In DNA, the CDR3 is TGTGCCAGCAGCTGGGGGGACAGTAGCAATCAGCCCCAGCATTTT. Its protein is CASSWGDSSNQPQHF.

In this sample, this clonotype turned up a few times. The chain carries TRBV20-1 and TRBJ1-6; TRBD1 agrees at 8 bases. CDR3 length equals 15 residues. Germline CDR1 DFQATT, CDR2 SNEGSKA (reference sequence). J gave up 10 bases and V 1 base, and 9 bases lay outside the gene matches. The DNA for the CDR3 is TGCAGTGCTAGAGGATACCGGACAGGGCCCTCACCCCTCCACTTT. As protein: CSARGYRTGPSPLHF.

This chain uses TRBV28 with TRBJ1-1; possible D gene TRBD1, 5 bases. CDR3 length: 15 amino acids. With 4 bases removed from V and 3 bases from J, the gap between germline ends came to 15 bases. The germline V gene encodes CDR1 MDHEN and CDR2 SYDVKM. The CDR3 region is CASSSQTGRYTEAFF. CDR3 bases: TGTGCCAGCAGTTCCCAAACAGGACGGTACACTGAAGCTTTCTTT.

This clonotype occurred many times. This chain uses TRBV20-1 with TRBJ2-5; 8 nucleotides line up with TRBD2. Germline values: CDR1 DFQATT, CDR2 SNEGSKA (reference sequence). This CDR3 is built from 15 residues. V was pared by 3 bases and J by 5 bases, with 11 bases of the junction left unmatched. For the CDR3, the DNA is TGCAGTGCTAGTGCACCCGGGGGGGCCGTTGAGACCCAGTACTTC. Translated: CSASAPGGAVETQYF.

The CDR3 DNA is TGTGCCAGCAGCTTTTTAGCGGGGGTGACCCACAATGAGCAGTTCTTC. Translated, it gives CASSFLAGVTHNEQFF. The chain employs TRBV7-2 and TRBJ2-1, with 9 bases aligning to TRBD2. The V gene's germline CDR1 is SGHTA and CDR2 FQGNSA. The length of the CDR3 is 16 residues. With V trimmed by 3 bases and J by 5 bases, 8 bases remained unmatched.

This clonotype has at least ten counts. The V call is TRBV15, the J call TRBJ2-5; TRBD1 aligns across 7 bases. V gave up 3 bases and J gave up 0 bases; unmatched junction bases: 4. The CDR3 runs 15 residues. CDR1 and CDR2 from the germline V gene are LNHNV and YYDKDF (reference sequence). CDR3 bases: TGTGCCACCAGCAGGGACAGGCGACACCAAGAGACCCAGTACTTC. It is translated as CATSRDRRHQETQYF.

This clonotype came up many times. V gene TRBV20-1 combines with J gene TRBJ2-4, with D maybe TRBD2 (6 bases). This CDR3 comprises 16 residues. V shed 4 bases and J shed 3 bases, with 19 bases lying between them. Germline V gives CDR1 DFQATT, CDR2 SNEGSKA (reference sequence). The CDR3 sequence is CSAIKFTGVGKNIQYF. The CDR3 nucleotides read TGCAGTGCTATCAAGTTCACGGGGGTCGGCAAAAACATTCAGTACTTC.

This clonotype was counted at least ten times. This chain connects TRBV5-1 to TRBJ2-1, with 13 bases lining up with TRBD2. The V and J ends lost 3 bases and 8 bases, in that order; junction bases with no gene match: 5. The CDR3 is made up of 15 amino acids. In germline, CDR1 is SGHRS, CDR2 YFSETQ. The DNA for the CDR3 is TGCGCCAGCAGCTGGACTAGCGGGGGAAGTGATGAGCAGTTCTTC. Translation: CASSWTSGGSDEQFF.

This clonotype showed up just a few times. This chain uses TRBV12-3 or TRBV12-4 with TRBJ2-2, with 8 bases lining up with TRBD1. The CDR3 totals 18 residues. Trimming removed 4 bases from V and 0 bases from J; junction bases left unmatched: 10. The CDR3 nucleotides are TGTGCCAGCAGTTCGACCCGGGGACAGGTTTCGAACACCGGGGAGCTGTTTTTT. Translated: CASSSTRGQVSNTGELFF.

This clonotype was picked up many times. The V call is TRBV9, the J call TRBJ1-2, with a possible D match to TRBD1 (6 bases). Germline lookup yields CDR1 SGDLS and CDR2 YYNGEE. With 2 bases removed from V and 2 bases from J, the gap between germline ends came to 7 bases. The CDR3 is 13 residues long. CDR3 sequence: CASSVQGNYGYTF. In nucleotides, the CDR3 is TGTGCCAGCAGCGTTCAGGGGAACTATGGCTACACCTTC.

This clonotype appeared a single time. This chain links TRBV18 with TRBJ2-2, with 9 positions matching TRBD1. From germline, CDR1 is KGHSH and CDR2 LQKENI. The CDR3 covers 14 residues. V gave up 5 bases and J gave up 6 bases; unmatched junction bases: 4. CDR3 sequence (DNA): TGTGCCAGCTCAGGACAGGGGCCACCCGGGGAGCTGTTTTTT. Translated: CASSGQGPPGELFF.

The chain carries TRBV5-1 and TRBJ1-2; the D is unclear. Looked up from germline, CDR1 is SGHRS and CDR2 is YFSETQ. The CDR3 is made up of 15 amino acids. Deletions cut 1 base from V and 8 bases from J, with 18 bases between. The CDR3 nucleotides read TGCGCCAGCAGCTTGTCCCCGGGATTCACGAGAGGCTACACCTTC. As protein: CASSLSPGFTRGYTF.

This clonotype was seen repeatedly, ten times or more. J is TRBJ2-3 and V is TRBV12-3 or TRBV12-4; tentative D call: TRBD2 (6 bases). This CDR3 region has 14 residues. Trimming pared 1 base from V and 4 bases from J, leaving 9 bases between. The CDR3 DNA follows: TGTGCCAGCAGTTTAGGGGGGGTCCCAGATACGCAGTATTTT. The encoded protein is CASSLGGVPDTQYF.

Concerning this clonotype: A much larger clone differs by one base, so this may be a read error. The V and J genes are TRBV15 and TRBJ1-4; D is possibly TRBD1 (5 bases). Germline loops: CDR1 LNHNV, CDR2 YYDKDF (reference sequence). The CDR3 sequence is 14 residues long. CDR3 sequence reads: CATRQGGKNEKRFF. As DNA, the CDR3 is TGTGCCACCCGGCAGGGAGGAAAGAATGAAAAACGGTTTTTT.

This clonotype was counted many times. The chain combines TRBV6-6 with TRBJ1-6; TRBD1 aligns across 11 bases. J gave up 6 bases and V 2 bases, and 3 bases lay outside the gene matches. Germline CDR1 MNHNY, CDR2 SVGAGI (reference sequence). This CDR3 is 16 amino acids long. The CDR3 region is CASSYPDRGLNSPLHF. CDR3 in DNA: TGTGCCAGCAGTTACCCGGACAGGGGGCTTAATTCACCCCTCCACTTT.

Details on this clonotype: Possible read error: a much larger clone is one base away. The V call is TRBV14, the J call TRBJ2-7, with D possibly being TRBD1 (5 bases). The J call may be mistaken, given a closer DNA end match to TRBJ2-5. The CDR3 runs to 13 residues. Germline CDR1 is SGHDN and CDR2 is FVKESK. CDR3 in DNA: TGTGCCAGCAGCCGACAGCACCGGGAGACCCAGTACTTC. This codes for CASSRQHRETQYF.

The gene calls are TRBV7-9 and TRBJ2-3, with TRBD1 as a possible D gene (5 bases). Germline values: CDR1 SEHNR, CDR2 FQNEAQ (reference sequence). The CDR3 is made up of 15 amino acids. V lost 0 bases and J 4 bases, leaving 11 bases between the germline ends. The CDR3 loop is CASSLAQQVADTQYF. The CDR3 DNA sequence: TGTGCCAGCAGCTTAGCGCAACAGGTTGCAGATACGCAGTATTTT.

The V gene is TRBV5-6, the J gene TRBJ1-5; D not certain. V lost 2 bases and J 9 bases, leaving 21 bases between the germline ends. The CDR3 runs to 16 residues. Germline V gene data show CDR1 as SGHDT and CDR2 as YYEEEE. CDR3 sequence reads: CASSLKQEVPGGPQHF. The CDR3 nucleotides are TGTGCCAGCAGCTTAAAACAAGAAGTACCGGGTGGGCCCCAGCATTTT.

This clonotype was observed many times. The V and J genes are TRBV6-6 and TRBJ1-2; perhaps TRBD1 as D (5 bases). V lost 8 bases to trimming and J lost 2 bases, with 21 bases between them. Germline assignment: CDR1 MNHNY and CDR2 SVGAGI (reference sequence). The CDR3 is made up of 16 amino acids. CDR3 amino acids: CASLESGGRRNYGYTF. The CDR3 DNA sequence: TGTGCCAGCCTGGAGAGCGGGGGTCGTAGGAACTATGGCTACACCTTC.

On this clonotype: One junction end does not reproduce the germline sequence, and a read error may be involved. The rearrangement joins TRBV4-3 to TRBJ1-2; possibly TRBD1 for D (6 bases). The CDR3 sequence is 14 residues long. Germline lookup yields CDR1 LGHNA and CDR2 YSLEER. CDR3 in amino acids: CANSQATGDCGYTF. Here the CDR3 DNA reads TGCGCCAACAGCCAGGCGACAGGAGACTGTGGCTACACCTTC.

The chain carries TRBV10-1 and TRBJ2-3, with a tentative D call TRBD2 (6 bases). There are 16 residues in the CDR3. Trimming stripped 1 base from V and 5 bases from J, with 16 bases between. Germline assignment: CDR1 WNHNN and CDR2 SYGVQD (reference sequence). The CDR3 sequence is CASSEWTRPGGDTQYF. CDR3 sequence (DNA): TGCGCCAGCAGTGAGTGGACCAGACCCGGGGGAGATACGCAGTATTTT.

The sample holds many counts of this clonotype. This sequence joins TRBV10-2 and TRBJ2-7; 7 bases match TRBD2. Germline CDR1 is WSHSY and CDR2 is SAAADI. CDR3 length: 15 residues. J was trimmed by 6 bases and V by 6 bases; bases with no gene match: 14. The CDR3 reads CASRTSQDSTAEQYF. The CDR3 coding sequence is TGCGCCAGCAGGACTAGCCAGGACTCCACAGCCGAGCAGTACTTC.

This clonotype was picked up a small number of times. The V call is TRBV6-6, the J call TRBJ1-5; D remains ambiguous. The V end lost 6 bases, the J end lost 1 base, and 13 bases lay between the germline ends. CDR3 length: 15 residues. The germline CDR1 and CDR2 sequences are MNHNY and SVGAGI (reference sequence). As DNA, the CDR3 is TGTGCCAGCAGCATTGCCCAAAAGAGCAATCAGCCCCAGCATTTT. It translates to CASSIAQKSNQPQHF.

This clonotype was seen ten or more times. The J gene is TRBJ2-1, the V gene TRBV4-3; no firm D call. Trimming pared 0 bases from V and 7 bases from J, leaving 13 bases between. The CDR3 has 15 residues. Germline assignment: CDR1 LGHNA and CDR2 YSLEER. The CDR3 nucleotides are TGCGCCAGCAGCCAAGAACTCGTGACACCGAATGAGCAGTTCTTC. The encoded protein is CASSQELVTPNEQFF.